What follows are 28 T cell receptor beta chains derived from one specimen sequenced in a study of T cell clonotyping in hematopoietic cell transplantation. Here immunoSEQ multiplex PCR was the method, and the copy in TCRdb shows in-frame clones only, minus some. The sample carries some 30,000 clones, roughly 71% recorded once. Time point in this sample: recipient sample about 28 days before transplant, after cytoreduction. The input for sequencing was peripheral blood mononuclear cells, taken before stem cell transplant. The receptors derive from a man aged 45-60 years with myelodysplastic syndrome. Some clones in this sample may be carry-over from other donors' samples.

The J gene is TRBJ1-2, the V gene TRBV29-1; D is perhaps TRBD1 (6 bases). CDR1 and CDR2 (germline): SQVTM, ANQGSEA. V lost 6 bases and J 7 bases, leaving 15 bases between the germline ends. The CDR3 runs to 12 residues. DNA for the CDR3: TGCAGCGTGGGGGGCAGGGTTGGTGGCTACACCTTC. The encoded protein is CSVGGRVGGYTF. Together with reference TRBV29-1 and TRBJ1-2, the CDR3 gives the full variable domain: SAVISQKPSRDICQRGTSLTIQCQVDSQVTMMFWYRQQPGQSLTLIATANQGSEATYESGFVIDKFPISRPNLTFSTLTVSNMSPEDSSIYLCSVGGRVGGYTFGSGTRLTVV.

The chain is built from TRBV29-1 and TRBJ2-1, with 9 bases fitting TRBD1. The CDR3 consists of 15 residues. Germline V gives CDR1 SQVTM, CDR2 ANQGSEA. Trimming took 6 bases from V and 0 from J; bases not matched to a gene: 6. The CDR3 nucleotides are TGCAGCGTCCGAGGGGGACAGGGCTCCTACAATGAGCAGTTCTTC. Its translation is CSVRGGQGSYNEQFF.

Written as DNA, the CDR3 is TGTGCCAGCAGGGGGGGACTAGCGGGACCCGGGGAGCTGTTTTTT. It yields the protein CASRGGLAGPGELFF. The chain uses TRBV28 and TRBJ2-2; 13 bases are a match to TRBD2. CDR3 length equals 15 residues. Looked up from germline, CDR1 is MDHEN and CDR2 is SYDVKM. Trimming took 6 bases from V and 6 from J; bases not matched to a gene: 4.

Only a few counts were recorded for this clone. For the CDR3, the DNA is TGCAGCGCGGTACAGGGGCCTTATGGCTACACCTTC. Protein product: CSAVQGPYGYTF. The genes are TRBV29-1 and TRBJ1-2, with TRBD1 identical over 7 bases. V shed 7 bases and J 5 bases; nucleotides not matched to a gene: 7. This CDR3 is built from 12 residues. Germline CDR1 reads SQVTM; CDR2 reads ANQGSEA.

This clone is labeled as medium-sized. The chain employs TRBV29-1 and TRBJ1-1; D perhaps matches TRBD1 (5 bases). Trimming removed 7 bases from V and 1 base from J, with 19 bases in between. CDR1 and CDR2 (germline): SQVTM, ANQGSEA. The CDR3 is 15 residues long. The CDR3 spells CSAEGREDGNTEAFF. The DNA of the CDR3 is TGCAGCGCCGAGGGCAGGGAAGATGGGAACACTGAAGCTTTCTTT.

The V and J genes are TRBV7-2 and TRBJ2-7, with D hard to call. CDR3 length: 14 residues. The V end was cut by 1 base, the J end by 0 bases, with 7 bases between. Germline CDR1 reads SGHTA; CDR2 reads FQGNSA. The CDR3 loop is CASSLGLSSYEQYF. CDR3 nucleotides: TGTGCCAGCAGCTTAGGACTGAGCTCCTACGAGCAGTACTTC. Full variable domain (rest looked up from reference TRBV7-2 and TRBJ2-7): GAGVSQSPSNKVTEKGKDVELRCDPISGHTALYWYRQSLGQGLEFLIYFQGNSAPDKSGLPSDRFSAERTGGSVSTLTIQRTQQEDSAVYLCASSLGLSSYEQYFGPGTRLTVT.

The chain combines TRBV28 with TRBJ2-1; possibly TRBD1 for D (5 bases). CDR1 MDHEN and CDR2 SYDVKM come from the germline V gene. The CDR3 contains 14 residues. With 3 bases removed from V and 5 bases from J, the gap between germline ends came to 11 bases. The DNA of the CDR3 is TGTGCCAGCAGTTTGACTCTAGGGGACAATGAGCAGTTCTTC. Amino acid sequence: CASSLTLGDNEQFF.

The chain recombines TRBV6-5 with TRBJ2-2; TRBD2 might be the D (6 bases). Germline V lookup: CDR1 MNHEY, CDR2 SVGAGI. The V and J ends lost 0 bases and 1 base respectively, with 6 bases between them. The CDR3 consists of 15 residues. This chain's CDR3 is CASSYSGGNTGELFF. The DNA for the CDR3 is TGTGCCAGCAGTTACTCGGGGGGGAACACCGGGGAGCTGTTTTTT.

The gene calls are TRBV6-5 and TRBJ2-5; 9 bases map to TRBD1. In germline, CDR1 is MNHEY, CDR2 SVGAGI. Germline trimming cut 6 bases from V and 2 bases from J; bases unmatched to any gene: 7. The CDR3 is 15 residues long. In DNA form, the CDR3 reads TGTGCCAGCAGCCATGGGACAGGGCCACAAGAGACCCAGTACTTC. It codes for CASSHGTGPQETQYF.

The rearrangement joins TRBV30 to TRBJ2-7; 9 positions agree with TRBD1. The junction had 8 bases not matched to a gene; V was cut back by 4 bases and J by 4 bases. Germline-derived CDR1 and CDR2 are GTSNPN and SVGIG (reference sequence). This CDR3 has 14 residues. As DNA, the CDR3 is TGTGCCTGGACGACCGGGACAGGGTTGTACGAGCAGTACTTC. Translating gives CAWTTGTGLYEQYF.

The V and J genes are TRBV6-5 and TRBJ2-7; no clear D gene. CDR1 and CDR2 from the germline V gene are MNHEY and SVGAGI. This CDR3 has 15 residues. V lost 0 bases and J lost 0, with 9 bases in between. DNA of the CDR3: TGTGCCAGCAGTTACTCGCGGACGAGCTCCTACGAGCAGTACTTC. It encodes CASSYSRTSSYEQYF.

The rearrangement joins TRBV13 to TRBJ2-2, with D unclear. The V end lost 5 bases, the J end lost 7 bases, and 17 bases lay between the germline ends. Germline CDR1 is PRHDT and CDR2 is FYEKMQ (reference sequence). The CDR3 runs 15 residues. The CDR3 here is CASSRTGWPYGELFF. The CDR3, as DNA: TGTGCCAGCAGCAGGACCGGGTGGCCCTACGGGGAGCTGTTTTTT. The full variable domain, completed using reference TRBV13 and TRBJ2-2, is AAGVIQSPRHLIKEKRETATLKCYPIPRHDTVYWYQQGPGQDPQFLISFYEKMQSDKGSIPDRFSAQQFSDYHSELNMSSLELGDSALYFCASSRTGWPYGELFFGEGSRLTVL.

This chain connects TRBV5-6 to TRBJ2-7, with a possible D match to TRBD1 (6 bases). V shed 0 bases and J shed 6 bases, with 13 bases lying between them. The CDR3 extends over 14 amino acids. Germline V gene data show CDR1 as SGHDT and CDR2 as YYEEEE. CDR3 protein: CASSLVAQGPEQYF. CDR3 DNA sequence: TGTGCCAGCAGCTTGGTTGCCCAGGGGCCCGAGCAGTACTTC. The entire variable domain, with the rest obtained from reference TRBV5-6 and TRBJ2-7, is as follows: DAGVTQSPTHLIKTRGQQVTLRCSPKSGHDTVSWYQQALGQGPQFIFQYYEEEERQRGNFPDRFSGHQFPNYSSELNVNALLLGDSALYLCASSLVAQGPEQYFGPGTRLTVT.

The rearrangement joins TRBV28 to TRBJ1-5, with a weak D call TRBD1 (6 bases). Germline V lookup: CDR1 MDHEN, CDR2 SYDVKM. This CDR3 spans 12 amino acids. V lost 7 bases and J 2 bases, leaving 6 bases between the germline ends. CDR3: CASKGGNQPQHF. The CDR3 DNA follows: TGTGCCAGCAAGGGGGGCAATCAGCCCCAGCATTTT.

This chain connects TRBV7-2 to TRBJ1-4; perhaps TRBD1 as D (6 bases). V was trimmed by 1 base and J by 7 bases, leaving 13 bases between them. Germline loops: CDR1 SGHTA, CDR2 FQGNSA. The CDR3 totals 15 residues. The CDR3 sequence is CASSLEGGLLEKLFF. The CDR3, as DNA: TGTGCCAGCAGCTTAGAAGGGGGACTGCTTGAAAAACTGTTTTTT. The variable domain in full, with the rest retrieved from reference TRBV7-2 and TRBJ1-4, is GAGVSQSPSNKVTEKGKDVELRCDPISGHTALYWYRQSLGQGLEFLIYFQGNSAPDKSGLPSDRFSAERTGGSVSTLTIQRTQQEDSAVYLCASSLEGGLLEKLFFGSGTQLSVL.

This chain connects TRBV28 to TRBJ2-5; the D is unclear. The V gene lost 5 bases and the J gene lost 6 bases, with 10 bases spanning the gap. CDR1 and CDR2 from the germline V gene are MDHEN and SYDVKM. The CDR3 totals 12 residues. The CDR3 DNA reads as TGTGCCAGCAGTCCTGGCCTAAAGACCCAGTACTTC. Translating it yields CASSPGLKTQYF.

The chain carries TRBV5-1 and TRBJ2-6; weak D call: TRBD1 (6 bases). Trimming cost V 0 bases and J 0 bases, with 13 bases left between them. This CDR3 has 18 amino acids. CDR1 SGHRS and CDR2 YFSETQ come from the germline V gene. This CDR3 reads CASSLAGTSNSGANVLTF. The CDR3 DNA is TGCGCCAGCAGCTTGGCCGGGACATCCAACTCTGGGGCCAACGTCCTGACTTTC.

The V and J genes are TRBV21-1 and TRBJ2-7; TRBD2 is the table's D call, not checked against the DNA. TRBV21-1 is termed a pseudogene. This CDR3 is 11 amino acids long. CDR3 in amino acids: CASSNLNEQYF. In nucleotides, the CDR3 is TGTGCCAGCAGCAATCTAAACGAGCAGTACTTC.

This clone was recorded a few times. This sequence joins TRBV4-2 and TRBJ2-3, with TRBD1 matching 10 bases. In germline, CDR1 is LGHNA, CDR2 YNFKEQ. Trimming took 3 bases from V and 4 from J; bases not matched to a gene: 7. This CDR3 has 16 residues. The CDR3 loop is CASSQVPTGGADTQYF. DNA for the CDR3: TGTGCCAGCAGCCAGGTGCCGACAGGGGGCGCAGATACGCAGTATTTT.

The rearrangement links TRBV6-6 to TRBJ1-6, with TRBD1 matching over 11 bases. The germline V gene encodes CDR1 MNHNY and CDR2 SVGAGI (reference sequence). V trimming: 10 bases; J trimming: 8 bases; junction bases outside the gene matches: 10. The CDR3 covers 15 residues. CDR3 residues: CATAPGQGADSPLHF. In DNA form, the CDR3 reads TGTGCCACCGCTCCTGGACAGGGGGCGGATTCACCCCTCCACTTT.

This clone was seen a few times. The V gene is TRBV27, the J gene TRBJ2-1, with D maybe TRBD2 (5 bases). Trimming removed 4 bases at V and 3 bases at J, with 7 bases between. CDR1 and CDR2 (germline): MNHEY, SMNVEV (reference sequence). The CDR3 extends over 13 amino acids. The CDR3 DNA follows: TGTGCCAGCAGTTCGGACTTCTACAATGAGCAGTTCTTC. This translates into CASSSDFYNEQFF.

The chain couples TRBV5-1 to TRBJ2-2; D is undetermined. V lost 6 bases and J 0 bases, leaving 12 bases between the germline ends. This CDR3 has 15 amino acids. Germline V gene lookup returns CDR1 SGHRS and CDR2 YFSETQ. In nucleotides, the CDR3 is TGCGCCAGCACCTTCAGCTCTACGAACACCGGGGAGCTGTTTTTT. This sequence encodes CASTFSSTNTGELFF.

In this sample, this clone turned up a few times. V and J are TRBV28 and TRBJ2-5; 9 positions agree with TRBD2. J lost 1 base, V lost 3 bases, and 12 bases had no gene match. The CDR3 covers 18 residues. CDR1 is MDHEN, CDR2 SYDVKM, per germline. As DNA, the CDR3 is TGTGCCAGCAGTTTCGGGGCACTAGCGGGCAGTACCCAAGAGACCCAGTACTTC. Translation: CASSFGALAGSTQETQYF.

The chain employs TRBV5-6 and TRBJ1-1; a weak D match, TRBD1 (6 bases). The CDR3 length is 13 residues. CDR1 and CDR2 from the germline V gene are SGHDT and YYEEEE. Between the trimmed V and J ends, which lost 5 bases and 7 bases, there was a span of 15 bases. For the CDR3, the DNA is TGTGCCAGCAGGGCAGGGGTTGTCGGTGAAGCTTTCTTT. It translates to CASRAGVVGEAFF.

This clone was detected once. The genes are TRBV4-1 and TRBJ1-1; 10 nucleotides line up with TRBD1. The junction had 9 bases not matched to a gene; V was cut back by 4 bases and J by 7 bases. This CDR3 is 15 amino acids long. Germline loops: CDR1 MGHRA, CDR2 YSYEKL. CDR3 sequence reads: CASSPDRGPLGEAFF. CDR3 DNA: TGCGCCAGCAGCCCTGACAGGGGGCCTCTGGGTGAAGCTTTCTTT.

This chain connects TRBV7-9 to TRBJ2-7; TRBD2 is a possible D gene (5 bases). This CDR3 is 14 amino acids long. V was shortened by 4 bases and J by 2 bases, with 12 bases between the two germline ends. The germline CDR1 and CDR2 sequences are SEHNR and FQNEAQ (reference sequence). The chain's CDR3 is CASSSPEVAYEQYF. As DNA, the CDR3 is TGTGCCAGCAGCTCCCCGGAGGTTGCCTACGAGCAGTACTTC.

The chain recombines TRBV7-2 with TRBJ2-2, with unresolved D. Germline CDR1 is SGHTA and CDR2 is FQGNSA. The CDR3 has 15 residues. Trimming took 3 bases from V and 0 from J, leaving 8 bases between them. Here the CDR3 reads CASSFVRANTGELFF. The CDR3 nucleotides are TGTGCCAGCAGCTTCGTAAGAGCGAACACCGGGGAGCTGTTTTTT.

This chain connects TRBV28 to TRBJ2-7, with a weak D call TRBD2 (5 bases). The V and J ends lost 4 bases and 4 bases respectively, with 14 bases between them. The CDR3 contains 14 residues. CDR1 and CDR2 from the germline V gene are MDHEN and SYDVKM. CDR3 residues: CASSSPDSGYEQYF. The CDR3 region has the DNA TGTGCCAGCAGTTCTCCGGACTCGGGTTACGAGCAGTACTTC. The full variable domain, with the rest looked up from reference TRBV28 and TRBJ2-7, is DVKVTQSSRYLVKRTGEKVFLECVQDMDHENMFWYRQDPGLGLRLIYFSYDVKMKEKGDIPEGYSVSREKKERFSLILESASTNQTSMYLCASSSPDSGYEQYFGPGTRLTVT.